This T cell receptor (beta chain) was recovered during a study of T cell responses to AZD1222 COVID-19 vaccine. Study-wide findings and caveats: Only a handful of AZD1222 recipients, several in all, had baseline seropositivity.

Comments on this clone: The antigen is undetermined.

Second-dose timings of about 4 or about 12 weeks were pooled. The CDR3 is made up of 14 amino acids. V lost 4 bases, J lost 8 bases, and 6 bases stayed unmatched. CDR1 is LNHDA, CDR2 SQIVND, per germline (reference sequence). The protocol was immunoSEQ multiplex PCR, while the TCRdb copy is restricted to in-frame clones and leaves out a portion. In the table there are tens of thousands of clones, 85% to 90% of which are singletons. The V gene is TRBV19, the J gene TRBJ2-4; TRBD1 agrees at 9 bases. The sample consisted of peripheral blood, taken 28 days after the second AZD1222 dose. The sequence came from an adult who received the AZD1222 COVID-19 vaccine. CDR3 DNA: TGTGCCAGTAGTAGAGGGACAGGGAGGGACATTCAGTACTTC. This codes for CASSRGTGRDIQYF.